The 20 T cell receptor beta chains reported below all come from one sample, sequenced in a study of T-cell reconstitution after alpha-beta-depleted transplantation in children. Unique molecular identifiers featured in how the TCRbeta library was prepared. TCRdb independently ran MiXCR on the PCR reads; one entry per CDR3 protein. The table includes about 980,000 distinct CDR3 sequences, roughly 31% detected once. The sequenced sample was PBMCs, mostly from graft donor cells, obtained 360 days after TCRalphabeta/CD19-depleted stem cell transplant. These receptors were taken from a boy younger than two who had a stem cell transplant for SCID, so the T cells may come from the graft donor.

This clonotype showed up just a few times. The rearrangement links TRBV6-5 to TRBJ1-2, with D possibly being TRBD1 (5 bases). The V gene's germline CDR1 is MNHEY and CDR2 SVGAGI. Trimming shortened V by 0 bases and J by 3 bases, and 11 bases separated the two germline ends. The CDR3 is 15 residues long. CDR3 sequence: CASSYSRGNYYGYTF. DNA of the CDR3: TGTGCCAGCAGTTACTCGCGGGGGAACTACTATGGCTACACCTTC.

This clonotype was seen a few times. This rearrangement joins TRBV6-1 to TRBJ2-7, with D perhaps matching TRBD2 (6 bases). The germline V gene has CDR1 MNHNS and CDR2 SASEGT. The CDR3 is 13 amino acids. With 6 bases removed from V and 1 base from J, the gap between germline ends came to 10 bases. CDR3 amino acids: CASSRTTSYEQYF. CDR3 coding DNA: TGTGCCAGCAGCCGGACTACGTCCTACGAGCAGTACTTC.

The chain couples TRBV18 to TRBJ2-7; 7 bases agree with TRBD1. Trimming removed 4 bases from V and 5 bases from J; junction bases left unmatched: 20. This CDR3 has 18 amino acids. In germline, CDR1 is KGHSH, CDR2 LQKENI. The CDR3 coding sequence is TGTGCCAGCTCACTCCCCCGGGACAGCCAATTTGGAGGAGACGAGCAGTACTTC. This sequence encodes CASSLPRDSQFGGDEQYF.

This clonotype was seen only a few times. The V call is TRBV20-1, the J call TRBJ2-3; no clear D. In germline, CDR1 is DFQATT, CDR2 SNEGSKA (reference sequence). Trimming removed 6 bases at V and 2 bases at J, with 9 bases between. The CDR3 length is 12 residues. The CDR3 spells CSAPHDTDTQYF. The CDR3 nucleotides read TGCAGTGCCCCTCATGACACAGATACGCAGTATTTT.

The rearrangement uses TRBV5-1 and TRBJ2-1; TRBD1 matches 9 bases. The germline CDR1 and CDR2 sequences are SGHRS and YFSETQ. Trimming at V came to 4 bases and at J to 6 bases, leaving 8 bases not matched to a gene. The CDR3 has 15 residues. The CDR3 here is CASSVPGTGFNEQFF. DNA for the CDR3: TGCGCCAGCAGCGTACCCGGGACAGGGTTCAATGAGCAGTTCTTC.

The sample holds a few counts of this clonotype. DNA for the CDR3: TGTGCCAGCAGCCAAGCAGCCGTCTGGGAGACCCAGTACTTC. This codes for CASSQAAVWETQYF. This chain joins TRBV14 and TRBJ2-5; no clear D gene. The CDR3 covers 14 residues. Trimming stripped 1 base from V and 5 bases from J, with 11 bases between. CDR1 is SGHDN and CDR2 is FVKESK in the germline V gene.

The chain carries TRBV28 and TRBJ2-3; D may be TRBD2 (6 bases). Trimming stripped 5 bases from V and 3 bases from J, with 18 bases between. The CDR3 runs to 16 residues. Germline lookup yields CDR1 MDHEN and CDR2 SYDVKM. CDR3 residues: CASSPHGGEETDTQYF. DNA for the CDR3: TGTGCCAGCAGTCCTCACGGGGGTGAGGAAACAGATACGCAGTATTTT.

This clonotype was seen more than once but under ten times. The chain carries TRBV7-8 and TRBJ1-6; 10 bases are a match to TRBD1. The CDR3 spans 16 residues. The J segment lost 10 bases and the V segment lost 1 base, leaving 7 bases of the junction unmatched. The V gene's germline CDR1 is SGHVS and CDR2 FQNEAQ. Here the CDR3 DNA reads TGTGCCAGCAGCTTAGTGTGCGGGACAGGGGTCTCACCCCTCCACTTT. This gives the protein CASSLVCGTGVSPLHF. Combining the CDR3 with reference TRBV7-8 and TRBJ1-6 gives the whole variable domain GAGVSQSPRYKVAKRGQDVALRCDPISGHVSLFWYQQALGQGPEFLTYFQNEAQLDKSGLPSDRFFAERPEGSVSTLKIQRTQQEDSAVYLCASSLVCGTGVSPLHFGNGTRLTVT.

This clonotype has at least ten counts. The chain combines TRBV5-1 with TRBJ2-5; D is perhaps TRBD1 (5 bases). V lost 1 base to trimming and J lost 2 bases, with 6 bases between them. From germline, CDR1 is SGHRS and CDR2 YFSETQ. The CDR3 has 13 amino acids. The CDR3 DNA reads TGCGCCAGCAGCTTGAGGGGACAAGAGACCCAGTACTTC. The encoded protein is CASSLRGQETQYF.

This clonotype was seen a few times. In nucleotides, the CDR3 is TGTGCCAGCAGCCCCAGGGCTAGCGGGGTGAACAATGAGCAGTTCTTC. This translates into CASSPRASGVNNEQFF. This sequence joins TRBV7-3 and TRBJ2-1; 9 bases align to TRBD2. The CDR3 loop spans 16 amino acids. After removal of 5 bases from V and 5 bases from J, the junction contained 10 bases not matched to a gene. Looked up from germline, CDR1 is SGHTA and CDR2 is FQGTGA.

The chain has TRBV6-5 and TRBJ2-2, with D possibly matching TRBD1 (7 bases). The V and J ends lost 2 bases and 4 bases respectively, with 14 bases between them. The CDR3 has 16 residues. The germline CDR1 and CDR2 sequences are MNHEY and SVGAGI. The CDR3 DNA reads TGTGCCAGCAGTTACAGTCAGGGGGAGGTCACCGGGGAGCTGTTTTTT. It is translated as CASSYSQGEVTGELFF.

This rearrangement joins TRBV6-2 or TRBV6-3 to TRBJ1-1; D call uncertain. The CDR3 totals 12 residues. Trimming left V 0 bases short and J 6 bases short, with 5 bases between. The germline V gene encodes CDR1 MNHEY and CDR2 SVGEGT. Here the CDR3 reads CASSYSRAEAFF. CDR3 bases: TGTGCCAGCAGTTACTCGAGGGCTGAAGCTTTCTTT.

V is TRBV6-1 and J is TRBJ2-5, with 10 bases matching TRBD1. The germline CDR1 and CDR2 sequences are MNHNS and SASEGT. The junction had 3 bases not matched to a gene; V was cut back by 6 bases and J by 2 bases. The CDR3 has 14 amino acids. CDR3 sequence: CASRTDRGQETQYF. As DNA, the CDR3 is TGTGCCAGCAGAACGGACAGGGGGCAAGAGACCCAGTACTTC.

The V and J genes are TRBV29-1 and TRBJ2-1, with 12 nucleotides matching TRBD2. The CDR3 totals 17 residues. Germline trimming cut 4 bases from V and 4 bases from J; bases unmatched to any gene: 11. Looked up from germline, CDR1 is SQVTM and CDR2 is ANQGSEA. CDR3 in amino acids: CSVGKASGGVKYNEQFF. CDR3 nucleotides: TGCAGCGTTGGGAAGGCTAGCGGGGGGGTCAAATACAATGAGCAGTTCTTC.

The chain is built from TRBV15 and TRBJ2-7, with TRBD1 matching 8 bases. This CDR3 is 14 amino acids long. Per the germline V gene, CDR1 is LNHNV and CDR2 is YYDKDF (reference sequence). Trimming removed 2 bases from V and 4 bases from J; junction bases left unmatched: 4. This CDR3 reads CATSRYGQGYEQYF. The DNA of the CDR3 is TGTGCCACCAGCAGATATGGACAGGGTTACGAGCAGTACTTC.

J is TRBJ1-5 and V is TRBV10-3; 7 positions match TRBD1. CDR1 and CDR2 from the germline V gene are ENHRY and SYGVKD. The CDR3 loop spans 12 amino acids. The V segment lost 10 bases and the J segment 4 bases; nucleotides outside the gene matches: 4. The CDR3 region is CASQGGNQPQHF. CDR3 DNA sequence: TGTGCCAGCCAGGGGGGGAATCAGCCCCAGCATTTT.

Only a few counts were recorded for this clonotype. The J gene is TRBJ2-5, the V gene TRBV2, with 8 bases aligning to TRBD2. V was clipped by 6 bases and J by 5 bases; unmatched bases: 2. This CDR3 is 12 amino acids long. Germline assignment: CDR1 SNHLY and CDR2 FYNNEI. CDR3 nucleotides: TGTGCCAGCAGGGGACTAGTGGAGACCCAGTACTTC. Translation: CASRGLVETQYF.

The chain combines TRBV20-1 with TRBJ2-1, with TRBD1 as a possible D gene (5 bases). Germline V gene data show CDR1 as DFQATT and CDR2 as SNEGSKA (reference sequence). Trimming left V 4 bases short and J 7 bases short, with 14 bases between. The CDR3 contains 13 residues. CDR3 sequence (DNA): TGCAGTGCTACTTCAGGGCTGCGGAATGAGCAGTTCTTC. This translates into CSATSGLRNEQFF.

This clonotype has a handful of counts. The gene calls are TRBV29-1 and TRBJ1-1; D uncertain. Per the germline V gene, CDR1 is SQVTM and CDR2 is ANQGSEA. The CDR3 is 12 amino acids. The V gene lost 7 bases and the J gene lost 4 bases, with 13 bases spanning the gap. This CDR3 reads CSAGRRPTEAFF. The CDR3, as DNA: TGCAGCGCCGGACGCAGGCCCACTGAAGCTTTCTTT.

The J gene is TRBJ2-1, the V gene TRBV6-2 or TRBV6-3, with D maybe TRBD2 (5 bases). Trimming took off 6 bases at V and 0 bases at J, with 15 bases between the two ends. CDR1 and CDR2 (germline): MNHEY, SVGEGT. This CDR3 is 16 amino acids long. CDR3 loop: CASSPDSGFSYNEQFF. CDR3 nucleotide sequence: TGTGCCAGCAGCCCCGATTCGGGGTTCTCCTACAATGAGCAGTTCTTC.